Listed below are T cell receptor beta chains from one sample, sequenced in a study of T cells in Graves' hyperthyroidism and ophthalmopathy. TCRdb processed the multiplex PCR reads anew with MiXCR; each CDR3 protein has one entry. This sample yields 700,000 to 850,000 distinct CDR3 sequences, of which roughly 32% are seen a single time; 31% belongs to the top ten. The specimen was blood. The receptor source for this set is a middle-aged woman with Graves' hyperthyroidism. Each CDR3 is given with its conserved first and last residue. Each record gives: J gene, clone size, V gene, D gene, CDR3 DNA, CDR3 protein. A D gene is named only where the DNA matches it firmly. Not every row has a clone size; where given, it reads once, few, many or a size class.

j_call: TRBJ2-7; clone_size: NA; v_call: TRBV30; d_call: NA; cdr3_nt: TGTGCCTGGAGTGTGAAGGCGTTAGGCGAGCAGTACTTC; cdr3_aa: CAWSVKALGEQYF
j_call: TRBJ1-2; clone_size: few; v_call: TRBV7-2; d_call: TRBD1; cdr3_nt: TGTGCCAGCAGCCTTCATCAAACAGGGGCGTCGCCCGGCTACACCTTC; cdr3_aa: CASSLHQTGASPGYTF
j_call: TRBJ2-7; clone_size: NA; v_call: TRBV10-2; d_call: TRBD2; cdr3_nt: TGCGCCAGCAGTCCCAGTGGGACTAGCGGGAGGTACGAGCAGTACTTC; cdr3_aa: CASSPSGTSGRYEQYF
j_call: TRBJ2-5; clone_size: many; v_call: TRBV6-5; d_call: NA; cdr3_nt: TGTGCCAGCAGTTATCGGGGCAGGGAGGTGGAAGAGACCCAGTACTTC; cdr3_aa: CASSYRGREVEETQYF
j_call: TRBJ1-4; clone_size: many; v_call: TRBV9; d_call: NA; cdr3_nt: TGTGCCAGCAGCGTGGCGGACAGTCGTGAAAAACTGTTTTTT; cdr3_aa: CASSVADSREKLFF
j_call: TRBJ2-7; clone_size: few; v_call: TRBV5-8; d_call: TRBD2; cdr3_nt: TGTGCCAGCAGCCTAAGCGGGGGGGCGGTCGAGCAGTACTTC; cdr3_aa: CASSLSGGAVEQYF
j_call: TRBJ2-3; clone_size: NA; v_call: TRBV20-1; d_call: TRBD2; cdr3_nt: TGCAGTGCTAGAAATCCCCGACTAGCGGGAGGTGCAGATACGCAGTATTTT; cdr3_aa: CSARNPRLAGGADTQYF
j_call: TRBJ1-4; clone_size: NA; v_call: TRBV5-1; d_call: NA; cdr3_nt: TGCGCCAGCAGTTCCACCCTGACTTGGAGCGCAACTAATGAAAAACTGTTTTTT; cdr3_aa: CASSSTLTWSATNEKLFF
j_call: TRBJ1-3; clone_size: NA; v_call: TRBV25-1; d_call: NA; cdr3_nt: TGTGCCAGCAGCATATATCTCCGCAGCGTTGCAGGGTTAACCGGGATAGGGACGGCCATATATTTT; cdr3_aa: CASSIYLRSVAGLTGIGTAIYF
j_call: TRBJ2-6; clone_size: many; v_call: TRBV5-1; d_call: TRBD1; cdr3_nt: TGCGCCAGCAGCCTAGGGACAGGCTCTGGGGCCAACGTCCTGACTTTC; cdr3_aa: CASSLGTGSGANVLTF
j_call: TRBJ2-5; clone_size: few; v_call: TRBV7-6; d_call: NA; cdr3_nt: TGTGCCAGCAGCTTATTTCGCGGATCGCCTGCAGAGACCCAGTACTTC; cdr3_aa: CASSLFRGSPAETQYF
j_call: TRBJ1-5; clone_size: few; v_call: TRBV12-3/TRBV12-4; d_call: TRBD1; cdr3_nt: TGTGCCAGCAGTCCATCCCGGGACAGGGGTCGAAGCAATCAGCCCCAGCATTTT; cdr3_aa: CASSPSRDRGRSNQPQHF
j_call: TRBJ1-1; clone_size: NA; v_call: TRBV12-3/TRBV12-4; d_call: NA; cdr3_nt: TGTGCCGGCAGTTTGACAGTTTACACTGAAGCTTTCTTT; cdr3_aa: CAGSLTVYTEAFF
j_call: TRBJ1-2; clone_size: NA; v_call: TRBV4-3; d_call: NA; cdr3_nt: TGCGCCAGCAGCCAAGTCAATCTCGGAGCTGGCTACACCTTC; cdr3_aa: CASSQVNLGAGYTF
j_call: TRBJ1-2; clone_size: few; v_call: TRBV5-8; d_call: TRBD1; cdr3_nt: TGTGCCAGCAGAAACAGGGGTTGGGAAGGCTACACCTTC; cdr3_aa: CASRNRGWEGYTF
j_call: TRBJ2-7; clone_size: NA; v_call: TRBV9; d_call: TRBD2; cdr3_nt: TGTGCCAGCAGCGTAGCGGCTAGCGGGAACCAAGGGGGGCAGTACTTC; cdr3_aa: CASSVAASGNQGGQYF
j_call: TRBJ2-5; clone_size: NA; v_call: TRBV24-1; d_call: NA; cdr3_nt: TGTGCCACCAGTGATCGGACAGTGTACCAAGAGACCCAGTACTTC; cdr3_aa: CATSDRTVYQETQYF
j_call: TRBJ2-7; clone_size: NA; v_call: TRBV18; d_call: NA; cdr3_nt: TGTGCCAGCTCACCAGAGTCGACAGGCCCCTACGAGCAGTACTTC; cdr3_aa: CASSPESTGPYEQYF
j_call: TRBJ1-2; clone_size: NA; v_call: TRBV19; d_call: NA; cdr3_nt: TGTGCCAGCAGCCATACCAGTACCGGACAGCAACAAGGGTATGGCTACACCTTC; cdr3_aa: CASSHTSTGQQQGYGYTF
j_call: TRBJ2-7; clone_size: NA; v_call: TRBV10-3; d_call: NA; cdr3_nt: TGTGCCATCCTGGGCGCCCCCGGGACCCGCTCCTACGAGCAGTACTTC; cdr3_aa: CAILGAPGTRSYEQYF
j_call: TRBJ2-5; clone_size: many; v_call: TRBV24-1; d_call: TRBD2; cdr3_nt: TGTGCCACCAGCGACAGACTAGCGGACGTCCAAGAGACCCAGTACTTC; cdr3_aa: CATSDRLADVQETQYF
j_call: TRBJ2-7; clone_size: NA; v_call: TRBV19; d_call: TRBD1; cdr3_nt: TGTGCCAGTAGTACTGGGACAGGGGCCCGTTGGGAGCAGTACTTC; cdr3_aa: CASSTGTGARWEQYF
j_call: TRBJ2-6; clone_size: many; v_call: TRBV5-1; d_call: NA; cdr3_nt: TGCGCCAGCAGCCCGTACAGGACCTCTGGGGCCAACGTCCTGACTTTC; cdr3_aa: CASSPYRTSGANVLTF
j_call: TRBJ2-2; clone_size: few; v_call: TRBV7-9; d_call: TRBD1; cdr3_nt: TGTGCCAGCAGCCATCCACGGACAGGGCAATCGAACACCGGGGAGCTGTTTTTT; cdr3_aa: CASSHPRTGQSNTGELFF
j_call: TRBJ2-6; clone_size: NA; v_call: TRBV2; d_call: NA; cdr3_nt: TGTGCCAGCCGAAGCATGACTTTC; cdr3_aa: CASRSMTF
j_call: TRBJ2-7; clone_size: few; v_call: TRBV20-1; d_call: NA; cdr3_nt: TGCAGTGCTAGAGAAGTGTGGGGGGCCTCGGACCTTTACGAGCAGTACTTC; cdr3_aa: CSAREVWGASDLYEQYF
j_call: TRBJ1-3; clone_size: NA; v_call: TRBV4-1; d_call: NA; cdr3_nt: TGCGCCAGCAGCCACTCCAGGGGAGGAGGAAACACCATATATTTT; cdr3_aa: CASSHSRGGGNTIYF
j_call: TRBJ2-7; clone_size: NA; v_call: TRBV6-1; d_call: TRBD2; cdr3_nt: TGTGCCAGCAGCACACGACTAGCGTCCTACGAGCAGTACTTC; cdr3_aa: CASSTRLASYEQYF
j_call: TRBJ2-3; clone_size: few; v_call: TRBV7-8; d_call: NA; cdr3_nt: TGTGCCAGCAGCTACCAGGGTGATACGCAGTATTTT; cdr3_aa: CASSYQGDTQYF
j_call: TRBJ2-7; clone_size: few; v_call: TRBV7-9; d_call: NA; cdr3_nt: TGTGCCAGCAGTTCGCCGAGCGGCGGAGAGCAGTACTTC; cdr3_aa: CASSSPSGGEQYF
j_call: TRBJ1-5; clone_size: few; v_call: TRBV19; d_call: NA; cdr3_nt: TGTGCCAGTAGTATAGGGACACCTAGCAATCAGCCCCAGCATTTT; cdr3_aa: CASSIGTPSNQPQHF
j_call: TRBJ1-4; clone_size: few; v_call: TRBV5-1; d_call: TRBD1; cdr3_nt: TGCGCCAGCAGCTTGGGGGACAGCAATAATGAAAAACTGTTTTTT; cdr3_aa: CASSLGDSNNEKLFF
j_call: TRBJ1-1; clone_size: few; v_call: TRBV5-5; d_call: NA; cdr3_nt: TGTGCCAGCAGCGCCGTAGGGTCGGGTGAAGCTTTCTTT; cdr3_aa: CASSAVGSGEAFF
j_call: TRBJ1-1; clone_size: few; v_call: TRBV7-2; d_call: NA; cdr3_nt: TGTGCCAGCAGCACTACTCTTGGGAACACTGAAGCTTTCTTT; cdr3_aa: CASSTTLGNTEAFF
j_call: TRBJ1-5; clone_size: NA; v_call: TRBV6-5; d_call: NA; cdr3_nt: TGTGCCAGCAGTCATTTACCGACAGGTAATCAGCCCCAGCATTTT; cdr3_aa: CASSHLPTGNQPQHF
j_call: TRBJ2-7; clone_size: many; v_call: TRBV20-1; d_call: TRBD1; cdr3_nt: TGCAGTGCTAGTGATTGGGGACAGGGGTTACACGAGCAGTACTTC; cdr3_aa: CSASDWGQGLHEQYF
j_call: TRBJ2-3; clone_size: few; v_call: TRBV24-1; d_call: TRBD1; cdr3_nt: TGTGCCACCAGTGATTTTGGCAGGGGGCTTAACACAGATACGCAGTATTTT; cdr3_aa: CATSDFGRGLNTDTQYF
j_call: TRBJ1-4; clone_size: NA; v_call: TRBV2; d_call: NA; cdr3_nt: TGTGCCAGCAGTGAATTAGGGATCACTCTCGGGGAAAAACTGTTTTTT; cdr3_aa: CASSELGITLGEKLFF